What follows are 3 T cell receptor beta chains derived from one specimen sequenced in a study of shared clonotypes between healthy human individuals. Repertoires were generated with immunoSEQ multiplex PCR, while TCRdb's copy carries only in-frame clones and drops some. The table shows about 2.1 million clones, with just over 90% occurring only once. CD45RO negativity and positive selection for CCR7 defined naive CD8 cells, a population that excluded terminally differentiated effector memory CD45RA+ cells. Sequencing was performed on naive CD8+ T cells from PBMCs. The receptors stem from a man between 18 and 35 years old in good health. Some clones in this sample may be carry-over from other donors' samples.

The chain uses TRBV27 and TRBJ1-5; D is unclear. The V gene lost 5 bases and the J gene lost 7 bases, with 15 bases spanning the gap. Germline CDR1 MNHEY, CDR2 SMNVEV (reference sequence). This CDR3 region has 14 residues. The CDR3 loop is CASSPREMEQPQHF. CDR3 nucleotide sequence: TGTGCCAGCAGTCCCCGGGAGATGGAGCAGCCCCAGCATTTT.

The CDR3 DNA is TGTGCCAGCAGCTCCGGACCTCGGGCTGAAGCTTTCTTT. Protein sequence: CASSSGPRAEAFF. V and J are TRBV21-1 and TRBJ1-1. TRBV21-1 is designated a pseudogene. The CDR3 length is 13 residues.

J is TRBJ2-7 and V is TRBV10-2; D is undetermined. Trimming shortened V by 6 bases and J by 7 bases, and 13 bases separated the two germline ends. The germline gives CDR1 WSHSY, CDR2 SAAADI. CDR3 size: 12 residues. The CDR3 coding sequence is TGCGCCAGCAGGGACCGGGTAGTGGAGCAGTACTTC. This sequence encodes CASRDRVVEQYF.